A single sample gave rise to the 10 T cell receptor beta chains below, sequenced in a study of B cell selection in AIRE deficiency. CD4+CD127+ cells were sorted as the conventional CD4 T cells. The protocol was immunoSEQ multiplex PCR, while the TCRdb copy is restricted to in-frame clones and leaves out a portion. The sample consists of under 25,000 clones, more than 95% of them appearing once. Sequenced input: conventional CD4+ T cells sorted from PBMCs. The receptor set was obtained from a human donor with AIRE deficiency.

The genes are TRBV28 and TRBJ2-7, with 11 bases that match TRBD2. V trimming: 5 bases; J trimming: 2 bases; junction bases outside the gene matches: 5. Per the germline V gene, CDR1 is MDHEN and CDR2 is SYDVKM. The CDR3 is 15 residues long. CDR3 region: CASSRRLAGPYEQYF. As DNA, the CDR3 is TGTGCCAGCAGTCGAAGACTAGCGGGGCCCTACGAGCAGTACTTC.

This chain uses TRBV7-2 with TRBJ2-7, with D maybe TRBD1 (5 bases). Trimming cost V 1 base and J 2 bases, with 12 bases left between them. The germline CDR1 and CDR2 sequences are SGHTA and FQGNSA. This CDR3 is 15 amino acids long. Here the CDR3 DNA reads TGTGCCAGCAGCTTAGGGGGCCGGGCTGCCTACGAGCAGTACTTC. Translation gives CASSLGGRAAYEQYF.

The J gene is TRBJ2-1, the V gene TRBV19, with TRBD1 identical over 8 bases. Per the germline V gene, CDR1 is LNHDA and CDR2 is SQIVND (reference sequence). The CDR3 has 16 amino acids. The junction had 4 bases not matched to a gene; V was cut back by 3 bases and J by 0 bases. The CDR3 loop reads CASSIYTGGSYNEQFF. CDR3 sequence (DNA): TGTGCCAGTAGTATCTATACAGGGGGCTCCTACAATGAGCAGTTCTTC.

The rearrangement uses TRBV6-6 and TRBJ1-2; TRBD1 is a possible D gene (5 bases). The CDR3 is 12 residues long. The germline V gene has CDR1 MNHNY and CDR2 SVGAGI (reference sequence). With 5 bases removed from V and 8 bases from J, the gap between germline ends came to 12 bases. CDR3 amino acids: CASSDQGRGYTF. DNA of the CDR3: TGTGCCAGCAGTGACCAGGGCCGCGGCTACACCTTC.

The chain joins TRBV2 to TRBJ1-1; D is undetermined. The CDR3 loop spans 11 amino acids. Trimming left V 4 bases short and J 7 bases short, with 7 bases between. Germline V lookup: CDR1 SNHLY, CDR2 FYNNEI. The CDR3 DNA is TGTGCCAGCAGTGGGGAAATTGAAGCTTTCTTT. Residues: CASSGEIEAFF. The whole variable domain, remainder taken from reference TRBV2 and TRBJ1-1, is EPEVTQTPSHQVTQMGQEVILRCVPISNHLYFYWYRQILGQKVEFLVSFYNNEISEKSEIFDDQFSVERPDGSNFTLKIRSTKLEDSAMYFCASSGEIEAFFGQGTRLTVV.

The V and J genes are TRBV30 and TRBJ1-5, with 7 positions matching TRBD1. The V gene's germline CDR1 is GTSNPN and CDR2 SVGIG (reference sequence). The CDR3 loop spans 13 amino acids. V lost 2 bases and J lost 5; bases outside the gene matches: 3. In DNA, the CDR3 is TGTGCCTGGAGTAGGGGGCCAGATCAGCCCCAGCATTTT. Its translation is CAWSRGPDQPQHF.

V gene TRBV6-5 combines with J gene TRBJ2-7; 9 nucleotides match TRBD1. CDR1 and CDR2 from the germline V gene are MNHEY and SVGAGI. The CDR3 covers 15 residues. J gave up 3 bases and V 6 bases, and 9 bases lay outside the gene matches. CDR3 coding DNA: TGTGCCAGCAGCCTTTATCCGGGACAGGGCTACGAGCAGTACTTC. Its translation: CASSLYPGQGYEQYF.

The V gene is TRBV27, the J gene TRBJ1-4; TRBD1 agrees at 11 bases. The CDR3 consists of 16 residues. Germline V gives CDR1 MNHEY, CDR2 SMNVEV (reference sequence). The junction had 3 bases not matched to a gene; V was cut back by 4 bases and J by 2 bases. The CDR3 sequence is CASSWDRGTTNEKLFF. Here the CDR3 DNA reads TGTGCCAGCAGTTGGGACAGGGGGACGACTAATGAAAAACTGTTTTTT. The variable domain in full, completed from reference TRBV27 and TRBJ1-4, reads EAQVTQNPRYLITVTGKKLTVTCSQNMNHEYMSWYRQDPGLGLRQIYYSMNVEVTDKGDVPEGYKVSRKEKRNFPLILESPSPNQTSLYFCASSWDRGTTNEKLFFGSGTQLSVL.

The chain links TRBV4-1 to TRBJ2-3; TRBD1 or TRBD2 may be the D gene (6 bases each). CDR3 length: 15 residues. CDR1 is MGHRA, CDR2 YSYEKL, per germline. Trimming removed 0 bases from V and 1 base from J, with 8 bases in between. The DNA of the CDR3 is TGCGCCAGCAGCCAAGACGGGGGCGGCACAGATACGCAGTATTTT. This sequence encodes CASSQDGGGTDTQYF.

This sequence joins TRBV2 and TRBJ1-5; D is possibly TRBD1 (5 bases). The CDR3 spans 16 residues. CDR1 is SNHLY and CDR2 is FYNNEI in the germline V gene. V was shortened by 6 bases and J by 0 bases, with 15 bases between the two germline ends. The CDR3 nucleotides are TGTGCCAGCAGGGACACCGGGATTTATAGCAATCAGCCCCAGCATTTT. As protein: CASRDTGIYSNQPQHF.